The clone carrying this T cell receptor (beta chain) was seen at least ten times. Its antigen remains unknown. The sample belongs to a study of identical twins. Study-level findings and limits: The analysis was cross-sectional rather than longitudinal within donors.

TCRdb itself ran the 5' RACE reads through MiXCR, one entry per CDR3 protein. Here the sample spans 120,000 to 150,000 distinct CDR3 sequences, 3% to 4% being singletons. Trimming took 3 bases from V and 2 from J; bases not matched to a gene: 7. The CDR3 has 16 amino acids. Germline-derived CDR1 and CDR2 are MNHEY and SMNVEV (reference sequence). The chain has TRBV27 and TRBJ2-3; the match to TRBD2 covers 8 bases. The sequencing sample was made of memory T cells sorted from blood. The TCR comes from a man younger than 35 in good health. This CDR3 reads CASSFRGGTDTDTQYF. DNA for the CDR3: TGTGCCAGCAGTTTCCGGGGGGGTACGGACACAGATACGCAGTATTTT.